This T cell receptor (beta chain) was captured in a study of T cells in Graves' hyperthyroidism and ophthalmopathy. RNA transcripts were the template for amplifying TCR beta CDR3 regions. TCR CDR3 regions were first amplified by RT-PCR with HTBI primers. TCRdb re-derived calls from the multiplex PCR reads in MiXCR, one entry per CDR3 protein. Among a few hundred thousand distinct CDR3 sequences listed, under 15% were seen once. This CDR3 contains 17 residues. Looked up from germline, CDR1 is LNHDA and CDR2 is SQIVND (reference sequence). V was clipped by 3 bases and J by 6 bases; unmatched bases: 8. The chain couples TRBV19 to TRBJ2-1; 13 bases are shared with TRBD2. This TCR was recovered from a woman between 25 and 40 years old with Graves' hyperthyroidism. The sequenced sample consisted of blood. The DNA for the CDR3 is TGTGCCAGTAGTATCTCCAGGGGACTAGCGGGGAGCAATGAGCAGTTCTTC. The encoded protein is CASSISRGLAGSNEQFF.